This is a list of T cell receptor beta chains from one sample in a study of radiation and T cells in renal cell carcinoma. Sequenced by immunoSEQ multiplex PCR; TCRdb stores in-frame clones only, minus some. The table has about 95,000 clones, roughly 90% seen once. The sequencing used blood, collected from a patient whose treatment included radiotherapy and nephrectomy. Receptors originate from a man aged 50-59 years with renal cell carcinoma. CDR3s include the opening cysteine and the closing phenylalanine or tryptophan. A D gene is named only where the DNA matches it firmly. Only some rows state a clone size, as once, few, many or a class for expanded clones.

clone size	V gene	J gene	D gene	CDR3 DNA	CDR3 protein
.	TRBV6-1	TRBJ1-5	.	TGTGCCAGCAGTGAAGCCCTGCATCAGCCCCAGCATTTT	CASSEALHQPQHF
.	TRBV6-1	TRBJ1-4	.	TGTGCCAGCATGGATTTGATAGAGGTCCGAGAAAAACTGTTTTTT	CASMDLIEVREKLFF
.	TRBV5-5	TRBJ1-2	TRBD1	TGTGCCAGCAGCTCCGGGACAGACTATGGCTACACCTTC	CASSSGTDYGYTF
.	TRBV6-1	TRBJ1-3	TRBD1	TGTGCCAGCAGTGAATGGCAGGGACAGGCTAGAGGAAACACCATATATTTT	CASSEWQGQARGNTIYF
.	TRBV28	TRBJ2-3	.	TGTGCCAGCAGTGGACACTTTGGAGATACGCAGTATTTT	CASSGHFGDTQYF
.	TRBV5-4	TRBJ2-6	TRBD1	TGTGCCAGCAGCTTGACCCGACAGGGGGCTGGGGCCAACGTCCTGACTTTC	CASSLTRQGAGANVLTF
.	TRBV11-3	TRBJ1-1	.	TGTGCCAGCAGTCACAACATGAACACTGAAGCTTTCTTT	CASSHNMNTEAFF
.	TRBV6-5	TRBJ1-2	TRBD1	TGTGCCAGCAGGTCCGGGACAGCCTATGGCTACACCTTC	CASRSGTAYGYTF
.	TRBV5-6	TRBJ2-1	TRBD2	TGTGCCAGCAGCTCCTCTAGCGGAAGCTCCTACAATGAGCAGTTCTTC	CASSSSSGSSYNEQFF
.	TRBV10-1	TRBJ2-7	TRBD2	TGCGCCAGCAGTTTCCGACTAGCGGGGGGGCCTAGGTCCTACGAGCAGTACTTC	CASSFRLAGGPRSYEQYF
.	TRBV19	TRBJ2-6	.	TGTGCCAGTAGTATACGATGGGCAGACTACTCTGGGGCCAACGTCCTGACTTTC	CASSIRWADYSGANVLTF
.	TRBV19	TRBJ2-5	TRBD1	TGTGCCAGTAGTATGACGGGACAGGTCGAGACCCAGTACTTC	CASSMTGQVETQYF
once	TRBV30	TRBJ2-7	.	TGTGCCTCCCAAACAGGGTTCTACGAGCAGTACTTC	CASQTGFYEQYF
.	TRBV19	TRBJ2-1	.	TGTGCCAGTAGTGCACAAGGCCCACACACACACAATGAGCAGTTCTTC	CASSAQGPHTHNEQFF
.	TRBV15	TRBJ1-3	.	TGTGCCACCACCACGGGCACAGCAACTGGAAACACCATATATTTT	CATTTGTATGNTIYF
.	TRBV30	TRBJ1-1	.	TGTGCCTGGAGCACGGGACCGCGGAAGACTGAAGCTTTCTTT	CAWSTGPRKTEAFF
.	TRBV14	TRBJ2-5	.	TGTGCCAGCAGCCAAGTAGGGAAAGAGACCCAGTACTTC	CASSQVGKETQYF
.	TRBV10-3	TRBJ1-3	.	TGTGCCATCAGTCAAACCGGGACAAATTTATTGAGCTCTGGAAACACCATATATTTT	CAISQTGTNLLSSGNTIYF
.	TRBV5-4	TRBJ1-5	TRBD1	TGTGCCAGCAGCTTACAGGGGGCGGGCAATCAGCCCCAGCATTTT	CASSLQGAGNQPQHF
.	TRBV18	TRBJ1-3	.	TGTGCCAGCTCGCCTCAGTCGACAGGCCGCTCTGGAAACACCATATATTTT	CASSPQSTGRSGNTIYF
.	TRBV19	TRBJ2-7	TRBD2	TGTGCCAGTAGTATGGAAAATAGTTCAGCGGGGGGGCCCTACGAGCAGTACTTC	CASSMENSSAGGPYEQYF
.	TRBV5-1	TRBJ1-1	.	TGCGCCAGCCAAGCCCCGGAGTCCGCGACTGAAGCTTTCTTT	CASQAPESATEAFF
few	TRBV5-5	TRBJ1-1	.	TGTGCCAGCAGCGTCTTTTGGAACACTGAAGCTTTCTTT	CASSVFWNTEAFF
few	TRBV6-1	TRBJ1-5	.	TGTGCCAGCGGCCCGGTTGCCAATCAGCCCCAGCATTTT	CASGPVANQPQHF
.	TRBV5-1	TRBJ1-6	TRBD1	TGCGCCAGCAGCTTGGTCTCGGGACAGCCAGGAAATTCACCCCTCCACTTT	CASSLVSGQPGNSPLHF
.	TRBV7-9	TRBJ1-4	.	TGTGCCAGCAGGAGACAGCTTAATGAAAAACTGTTTTTT	CASRRQLNEKLFF
.	TRBV7-3	TRBJ2-3	TRBD1	TGTGCCAGCAGCTTGACAGGGGAGGATACGCAGTATTTT	CASSLTGEDTQYF
.	TRBV27	TRBJ2-1	.	TGTGCCAGCAGTCTGGACCCTAACAATGAGCAGTTCTTC	CASSLDPNNEQFF
few	TRBV18	TRBJ1-1	TRBD1	TGTGCCAGCTCACCAAGGACAGGGCAAAACACTGAAGCTTTCTTT	CASSPRTGQNTEAFF